This TCR beta chain was identified during a study of blood T cell repertoires in COVID-19. Produced via immunoSEQ multiplex PCR; TCRdb's table is partial and in-frame only. The table records tens of thousands of clones, 86% of them present only once. The CDR3 has 16 residues. V shed 5 bases and J 4 bases; nucleotides not matched to a gene: 9. The germline V gene encodes CDR1 LNHDA and CDR2 SQIVND (reference sequence). The material sequenced was peripheral blood. This sequence originates from a woman aged 80 or over with acute or convalescent COVID-19. This chain links TRBV19 with TRBJ1-5; 9 positions agree with TRBD1. CDR3 sequence: CASSGTGTGLNQPQHF. The CDR3 DNA reads TGTGCCAGTAGTGGAACCGGGACAGGGTTAAATCAGCCCCAGCATTTT.